The clone carrying this T cell receptor beta chain was found many times. Its antigen is as yet unknown. These data come from a study of T-cell reconstitution after alpha-beta-depleted transplantation in children. Study results and caveats: Counts and diversity of T cells one year after transplant came mostly from newly produced T cells.

V lost 1 base and J lost 6, with 9 bases in between. This CDR3 contains 13 residues. Germline lookup yields CDR1 SGHRS and CDR2 YFSETQ. Unique molecular identifiers tagged the TCRbeta library. Via MiXCR, TCRdb re-called the PCR reads, giving one row per CDR3 protein. The table lists 480,000 or so distinct CDR3 sequences, roughly a tenth of them singletons, with just over 2% in the top ten. Sequencing was performed on PBMCs, taken before TCRalphabeta/CD19-depleted stem cell transplant. The chain combines TRBV5-1 with TRBJ2-3, with D perhaps assigned TRBD1 or TRBD2 (5 bases each). This sequence originates from a child under 10 years old with inherited bone marrow failure, due to receive a stem cell transplant. The CDR3 coding sequence is TGCGCCAGCAGCTTGTACTGGGGGGATACGCAGTATTTT. Encoded protein: CASSLYWGDTQYF.